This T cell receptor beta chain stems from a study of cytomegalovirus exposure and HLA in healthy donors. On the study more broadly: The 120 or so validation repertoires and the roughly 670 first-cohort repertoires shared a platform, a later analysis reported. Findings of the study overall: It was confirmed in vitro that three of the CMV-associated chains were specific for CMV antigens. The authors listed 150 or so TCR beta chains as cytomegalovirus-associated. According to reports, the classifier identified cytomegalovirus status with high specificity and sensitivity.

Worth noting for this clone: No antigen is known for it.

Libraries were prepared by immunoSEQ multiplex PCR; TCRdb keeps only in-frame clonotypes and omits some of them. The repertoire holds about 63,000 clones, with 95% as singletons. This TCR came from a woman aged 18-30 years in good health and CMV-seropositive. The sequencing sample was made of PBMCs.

The CDR3 nucleotides are TGCAGCGTTGTTGGACTAGCGGGGTCCTACGAGCAGTACTTC. Its translation: CSVVGLAGSYEQYF. V is TRBV29-1 and J is TRBJ2-7; 12 bases fit TRBD2. Trimming at V came to 4 bases and at J to 1 base, leaving 2 bases not matched to a gene. CDR1 is SQVTM, CDR2 ANQGSEA, per germline. The CDR3 consists of 14 residues.